The 15 T cell receptor beta chains presented below share a single source sample, sequenced in a study of naive and memory T cell subsets. Two oligonucleotides, mixed equimolar, formed the beta constant-region primer covering TRBC1 and TRBC2. Four rounds of PCR amplified the ligated cDNA using nested alpha and beta constant-region primers plus SP2. A single record per CDR3 protein comes from TCRdb applying MiXCR to the UMI-ligation and nested PCR reads. The sample lists 95,000 to 150,000 distinct CDR3 sequences, over 30% seen once, with about 0.85% in the top ten. Material for sequencing was central memory CD4+ T cells from blood. The receptors were gathered from a human donor in good health.

The chain recombines TRBV11-2 with TRBJ2-1; D is ambiguous. The CDR3 sequence is 13 residues long. Between the trimmed V and J ends, which lost 1 base and 8 bases, there was a span of 9 bases. Germline V gene lookup returns CDR1 SGHAT and CDR2 FQNNGV. Here the CDR3 DNA reads TGTGCCAGCAGCTTAGCTCCGGGCTATGAGCAGTTCTTC. Amino acids: CASSLAPGYEQFF.

The rearrangement uses TRBV11-2 and TRBJ2-1; D is undetermined. CDR1 SGHAT and CDR2 FQNNGV come from the germline V gene. The CDR3 is 16 amino acids. V gave up 2 bases and J gave up 5 bases, with 16 bases separating them. The CDR3 DNA follows: TGTGCCAGCAGCTTACATTTCTCGAGAAGAGACAATGAGCAGTTCTTC. Its translation: CASSLHFSRRDNEQFF.

The chain combines TRBV15 with TRBJ2-7; D might be TRBD1 (6 bases). The CDR3 spans 13 residues. V was trimmed by 5 bases and J by 7 bases, leaving 15 bases between them. The germline V gene encodes CDR1 LNHNV and CDR2 YYDKDF (reference sequence). For the CDR3, the DNA is TGTGCCACCAGCCCCCGACAGGCCTTGGAGCAGTACTTC. Its translation is CATSPRQALEQYF.

The rearrangement links TRBV6-5 to TRBJ1-4, with D uncertain. CDR1 is MNHEY and CDR2 is SVGAGI in the germline V gene. The CDR3 spans 15 residues. Trimming took off 4 bases at V and 4 bases at J, with 13 bases between the two ends. For the CDR3, the DNA is TGTGCCAGCAGTTCTCTAACAAGAGTTAATGAAAAACTGTTTTTT. This codes for CASSSLTRVNEKLFF.

The rearrangement uses TRBV10-2 and TRBJ2-7; possibly TRBD2 for D (5 bases). The germline V and J ends were trimmed by 4 bases and 6 bases, with 16 bases remaining between them. The CDR3 length is 14 residues. Germline V gene lookup returns CDR1 WSHSY and CDR2 SAAADI. CDR3 DNA: TGCGCCAGCAGTGTGGCGGGTAAGGTAGGCGAGCAGTACTTC. It specifies CASSVAGKVGEQYF.

This chain joins TRBV5-1 and TRBJ2-3; 7 nucleotides match TRBD1. The junction had 8 bases not matched to a gene; V was cut back by 4 bases and J by 6 bases. Germline assignment: CDR1 SGHRS and CDR2 YFSETQ. This CDR3 is built from 14 residues. The DNA for the CDR3 is TGCGCCAGCAGCGCCGACAGGGTCTACGATACGCAGTATTTT. Its translation is CASSADRVYDTQYF.

This clonotype was recorded a few times. As DNA, the CDR3 is TGTGCCAGCAGCTTAGGCGGGACGTTCGCCTACGAGCAGTACTTC. Translating it yields CASSLGGTFAYEQYF. The V gene is TRBV11-1, the J gene TRBJ2-7; possibly TRBD2 for D (6 bases). This CDR3 is built from 15 residues. The germline gives CDR1 SGHAT, CDR2 FQDESV (reference sequence). V was trimmed by 1 base and J by 2 bases, leaving 12 bases between them.

This clonotype was counted many times. The V gene is TRBV29-1, the J gene TRBJ2-7; D is unresolved. This CDR3 comprises 14 residues. V was trimmed by 3 bases and J by 5 bases, leaving 17 bases between them. Germline V gene lookup returns CDR1 SQVTM and CDR2 ANQGSEA. CDR3 DNA sequence: TGCAGCGTTGATAGAGGCCGACGGACGAACGAGCAGTACTTC. It specifies CSVDRGRRTNEQYF.

About this clonotype itself: Given the absence of the conserved phenylalanine or tryptophan at the CDR3 end, a read error is likely. This rearrangement joins TRBV28 to TRBJ1-1, with D perhaps TRBD1 (5 bases). This CDR3 contains 13 residues. V lost 3 bases and J 6 bases, leaving 11 bases between the germline ends. Germline V gives CDR1 MDHEN, CDR2 SYDVKM. CDR3 coding DNA: TGTGCCAGCAGTTTCGCAGGGCGCCCTGAAGCTTTCCTT. Protein product: CASSFAGRPEAFL.

This clonotype was seen only a few times. The V call is TRBV9, the J call TRBJ2-2; D is unclear. This CDR3 is built from 12 residues. V shed 0 bases and J shed 7 bases, with 4 bases lying between them. Germline loops: CDR1 SGDLS, CDR2 YYNGEE. CDR3 sequence reads: CASSVDVGELFF. CDR3 in DNA: TGTGCCAGCAGCGTAGATGTCGGGGAGCTGTTTTTT.

V gene TRBV28 combines with J gene TRBJ2-2; D is unresolved. Trimming shortened V by 5 bases and J by 6 bases, and 10 bases separated the two germline ends. The CDR3 runs to 13 residues. Germline V gene sequence: CDR1 MDHEN, CDR2 SYDVKM. The CDR3 sequence is CASSKRSPGELFF. CDR3 nucleotide sequence: TGTGCCAGCAGTAAAAGGAGTCCCGGGGAGCTGTTTTTT. Using reference TRBV28 and TRBJ2-2 for the parts outside the CDR3, the full variable domain is DVKVTQSSRYLVKRTGEKVFLECVQDMDHENMFWYRQDPGLGLRLIYFSYDVKMKEKGDIPEGYSVSREKKERFSLILESASTNQTSMYLCASSKRSPGELFFGEGSRLTVL.

This chain joins TRBV6-5 and TRBJ2-1; 7 nucleotides align to TRBD2. V trimming: 6 bases; J trimming: 4 bases; junction bases outside the gene matches: 0. Germline CDR1 MNHEY, CDR2 SVGAGI. The CDR3 totals 12 residues. The CDR3 here is CASSGRYNEQFF. CDR3 sequence (DNA): TGTGCCAGCAGCGGGAGGTACAATGAGCAGTTCTTC.

A single count supports this clonotype. CDR3 sequence reads: CASSPLSNQPQHF. The CDR3 coding sequence is TGTGCCAGCAGTCCCCTTAGCAATCAGCCCCAGCATTTT. The chain uses TRBV27 and TRBJ1-5, with D hard to call. Germline V gene data show CDR1 as MNHEY and CDR2 as SMNVEV (reference sequence). Trimming pared 5 bases from V and 0 bases from J, leaving 5 bases between. CDR3 length equals 13 residues.

This clonotype was detected a few times. The V gene is TRBV28, the J gene TRBJ1-6; the match to TRBD1 covers 7 bases. CDR3 length equals 15 residues. Germline V lookup: CDR1 MDHEN, CDR2 SYDVKM. With 3 bases clipped from V and 7 bases from J, the junction kept 6 bases outside the gene matches. As DNA, the CDR3 is TGTGCCAGCAGTTTCCGACAGGGCCGGAATTCACCCCTCCACTTT. Amino acids: CASSFRQGRNSPLHF.

This chain joins TRBV5-5 and TRBJ2-7; D remains ambiguous. With 0 bases removed from V and 2 bases from J, the gap between germline ends came to 9 bases. The CDR3 has 14 residues. Looked up from germline, CDR1 is SGHKS and CDR2 is YYEKEE (reference sequence). As DNA, the CDR3 is TGTGCCAGCAGCTTGGGGGTCGAGACCTACGAGCAGTACTTC. It specifies CASSLGVETYEQYF.